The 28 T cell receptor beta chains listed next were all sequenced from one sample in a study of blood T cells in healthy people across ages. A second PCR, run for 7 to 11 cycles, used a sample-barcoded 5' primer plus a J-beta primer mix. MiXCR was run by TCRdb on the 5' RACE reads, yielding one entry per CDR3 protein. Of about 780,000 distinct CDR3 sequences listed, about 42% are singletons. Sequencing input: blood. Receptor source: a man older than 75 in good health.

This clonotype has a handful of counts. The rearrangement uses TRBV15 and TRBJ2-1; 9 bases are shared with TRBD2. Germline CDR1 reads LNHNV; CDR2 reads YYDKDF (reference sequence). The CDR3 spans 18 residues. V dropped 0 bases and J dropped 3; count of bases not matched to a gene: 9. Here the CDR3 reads CATSRDASRLADYNEQFF. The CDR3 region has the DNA TGTGCCACCAGCAGAGATGCATCTCGACTAGCGGACTACAATGAGCAGTTCTTC.

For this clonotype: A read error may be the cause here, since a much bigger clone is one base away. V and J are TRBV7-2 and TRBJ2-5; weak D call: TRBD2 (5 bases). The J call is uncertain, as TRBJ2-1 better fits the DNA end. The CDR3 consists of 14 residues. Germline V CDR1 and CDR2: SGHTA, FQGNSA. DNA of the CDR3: TGTGCCAGCAGCAGAACGAGGGCACAAGAGACCCAGTTCTTC. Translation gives CASSRTRAQETQFF.

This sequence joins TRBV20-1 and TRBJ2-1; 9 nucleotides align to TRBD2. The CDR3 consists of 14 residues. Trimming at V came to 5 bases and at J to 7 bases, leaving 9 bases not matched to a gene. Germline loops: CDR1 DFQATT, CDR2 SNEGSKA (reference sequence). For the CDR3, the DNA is TGCAGTGCTCCCGCGGGGGGGCCCCAGAATGAGCAGTTCTTC. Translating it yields CSAPAGGPQNEQFF.

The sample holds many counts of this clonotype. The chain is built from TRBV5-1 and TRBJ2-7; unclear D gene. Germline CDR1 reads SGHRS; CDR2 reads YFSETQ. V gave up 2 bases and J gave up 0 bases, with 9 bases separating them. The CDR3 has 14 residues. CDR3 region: CASSFTTTSYEQYF. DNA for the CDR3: TGCGCCAGCAGCTTTACGACAACCTCCTACGAGCAGTACTTC.

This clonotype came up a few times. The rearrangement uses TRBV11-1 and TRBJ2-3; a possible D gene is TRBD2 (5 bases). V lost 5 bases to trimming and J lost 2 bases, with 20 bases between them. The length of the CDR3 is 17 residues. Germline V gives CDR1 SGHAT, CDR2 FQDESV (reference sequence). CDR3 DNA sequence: TGTGCCAGCAGCCGCCCCCGTCTTGGGAGAAACACAGATACGCAGTATTTT. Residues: CASSRPRLGRNTDTQYF.

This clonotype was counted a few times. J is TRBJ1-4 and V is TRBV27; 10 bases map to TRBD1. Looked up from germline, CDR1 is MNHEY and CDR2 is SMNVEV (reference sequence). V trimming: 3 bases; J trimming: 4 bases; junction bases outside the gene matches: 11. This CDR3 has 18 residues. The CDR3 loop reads CASSFRRDRGLYNEKLFF. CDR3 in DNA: TGTGCCAGCAGTTTTCGCCGGGACAGGGGCTTGTATAATGAAAAACTGTTTTTT. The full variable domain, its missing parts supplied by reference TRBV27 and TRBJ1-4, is EAQVTQNPRYLITVTGKKLTVTCSQNMNHEYMSWYRQDPGLGLRQIYYSMNVEVTDKGDVPEGYKVSRKEKRNFPLILESPSPNQTSLYFCASSFRRDRGLYNEKLFFGSGTQLSVL.

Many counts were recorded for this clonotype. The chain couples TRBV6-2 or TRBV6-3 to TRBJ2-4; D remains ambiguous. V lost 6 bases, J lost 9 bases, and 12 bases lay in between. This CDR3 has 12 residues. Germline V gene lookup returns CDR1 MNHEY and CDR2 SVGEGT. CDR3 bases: TGTGCCAGCAGCGGGTCGTTCGGCATTCAGTACTTC. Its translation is CASSGSFGIQYF.

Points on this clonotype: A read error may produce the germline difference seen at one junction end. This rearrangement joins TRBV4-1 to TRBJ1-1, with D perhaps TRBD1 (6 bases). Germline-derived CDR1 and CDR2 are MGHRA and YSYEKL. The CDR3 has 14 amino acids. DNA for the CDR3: TGCGCCGGCAGCCAAGCAGGGGTGAACACTGAAGTTTTCTTT. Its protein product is CAGSQAGVNTEVFF.

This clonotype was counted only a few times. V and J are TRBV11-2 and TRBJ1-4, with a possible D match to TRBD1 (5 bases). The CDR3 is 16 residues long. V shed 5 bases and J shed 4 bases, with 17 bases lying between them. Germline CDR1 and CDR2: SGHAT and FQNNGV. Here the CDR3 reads CASSKPQGLGNEKLFF. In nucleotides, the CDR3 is TGTGCCAGCAGCAAGCCCCAGGGTTTGGGTAATGAAAAACTGTTTTTT.

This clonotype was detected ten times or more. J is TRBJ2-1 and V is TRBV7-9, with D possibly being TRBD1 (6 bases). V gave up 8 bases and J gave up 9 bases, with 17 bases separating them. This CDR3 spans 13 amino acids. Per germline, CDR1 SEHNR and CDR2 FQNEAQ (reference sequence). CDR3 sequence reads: CASVYSGDGEQFF. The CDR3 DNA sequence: TGTGCCAGCGTTTATTCAGGGGATGGTGAGCAGTTCTTC.

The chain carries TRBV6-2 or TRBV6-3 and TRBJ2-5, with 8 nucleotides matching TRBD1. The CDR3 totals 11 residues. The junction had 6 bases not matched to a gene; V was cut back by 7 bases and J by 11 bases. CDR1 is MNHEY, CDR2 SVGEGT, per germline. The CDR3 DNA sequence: TGTGCCAGCACGGACAGGGACGGGCAGTACTTC. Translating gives CASTDRDGQYF.

For the CDR3, the DNA is TGCAGTGCTAACCGGGACAGGGGCTCCTACAATGAGCAGTACTTC. Translated, it gives CSANRDRGSYNEQYF. V usage is TRBV20-1 and J usage is TRBJ2-1; 10 bases align to TRBD1. The J call is in doubt because the DNA end fits TRBJ2-7 better. The length of the CDR3 is 15 residues. In germline, CDR1 is DFQATT, CDR2 SNEGSKA (reference sequence).

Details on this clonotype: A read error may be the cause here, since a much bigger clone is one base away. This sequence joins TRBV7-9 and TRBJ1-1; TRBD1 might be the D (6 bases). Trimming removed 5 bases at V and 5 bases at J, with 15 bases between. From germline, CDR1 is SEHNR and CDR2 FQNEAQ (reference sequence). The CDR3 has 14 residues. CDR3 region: CASSVIDRRTEAFF. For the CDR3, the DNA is TGTGCCAGCAGCGTAATAGACAGGAGGACTGAAGCTTTCTTT.

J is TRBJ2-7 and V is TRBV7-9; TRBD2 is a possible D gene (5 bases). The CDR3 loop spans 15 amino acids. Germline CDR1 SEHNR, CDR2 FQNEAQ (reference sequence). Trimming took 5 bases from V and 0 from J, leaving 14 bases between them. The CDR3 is CASSPSPGLSYEQYF. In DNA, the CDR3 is TGTGCCAGCAGCCCTAGCCCGGGCCTCTCCTACGAGCAGTACTTC.

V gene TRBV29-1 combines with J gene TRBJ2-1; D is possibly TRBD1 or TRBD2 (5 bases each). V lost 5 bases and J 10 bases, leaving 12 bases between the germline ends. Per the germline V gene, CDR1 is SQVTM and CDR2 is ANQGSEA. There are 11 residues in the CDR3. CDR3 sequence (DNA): TGCAGCGTTAATCGAGGGGCCGAGCAGTTCTTC. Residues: CSVNRGAEQFF.

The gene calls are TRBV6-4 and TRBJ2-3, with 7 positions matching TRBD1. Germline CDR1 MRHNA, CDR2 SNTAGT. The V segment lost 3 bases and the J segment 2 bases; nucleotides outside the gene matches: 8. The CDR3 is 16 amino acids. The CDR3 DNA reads TGTGCCAGCAGTGAATCTGGACAGGACCCCACAGATACGCAGTATTTT. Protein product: CASSESGQDPTDTQYF.

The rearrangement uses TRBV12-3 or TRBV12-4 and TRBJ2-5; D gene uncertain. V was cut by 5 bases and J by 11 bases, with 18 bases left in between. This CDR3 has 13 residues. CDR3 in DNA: TGTGCCAGCAGTGACGGGCCTTACCCTGAGCAGTACTTC. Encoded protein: CASSDGPYPEQYF.

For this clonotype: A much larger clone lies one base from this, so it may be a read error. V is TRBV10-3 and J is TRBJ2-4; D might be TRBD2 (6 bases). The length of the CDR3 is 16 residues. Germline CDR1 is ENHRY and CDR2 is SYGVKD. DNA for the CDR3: TGTGCCATCAGTGGGGCGCCGACTAGTGCCAAAACCATTCAGTACTTC. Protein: CAISGAPTSAKTIQYF.

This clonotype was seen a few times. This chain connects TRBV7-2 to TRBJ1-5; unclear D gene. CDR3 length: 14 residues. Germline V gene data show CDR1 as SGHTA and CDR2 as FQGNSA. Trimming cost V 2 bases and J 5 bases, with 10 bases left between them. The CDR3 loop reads CASSLNVGHQPQHF. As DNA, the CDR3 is TGTGCCAGCAGCTTAAACGTCGGGCATCAGCCCCAGCATTTT.

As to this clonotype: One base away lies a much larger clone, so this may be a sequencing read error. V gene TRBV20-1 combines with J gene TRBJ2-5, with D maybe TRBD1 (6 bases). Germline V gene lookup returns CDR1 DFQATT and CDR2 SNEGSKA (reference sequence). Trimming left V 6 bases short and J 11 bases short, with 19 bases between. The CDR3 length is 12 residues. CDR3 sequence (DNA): TGCAGTGCACCCACAGGGTTACATGAGCAGTACTTC. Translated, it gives CSAPTGLHEQYF.

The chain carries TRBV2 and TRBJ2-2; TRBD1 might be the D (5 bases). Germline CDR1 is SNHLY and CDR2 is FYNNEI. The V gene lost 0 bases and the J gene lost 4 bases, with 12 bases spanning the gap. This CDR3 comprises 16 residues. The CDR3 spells CASSEAAGRGTGELFF. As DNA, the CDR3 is TGTGCCAGCAGTGAAGCCGCAGGAAGGGGCACCGGGGAGCTGTTTTTT.

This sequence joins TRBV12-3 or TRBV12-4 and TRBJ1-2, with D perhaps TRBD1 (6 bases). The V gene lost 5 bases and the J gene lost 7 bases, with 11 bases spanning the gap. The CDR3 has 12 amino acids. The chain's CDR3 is CASSRPTGGYTF. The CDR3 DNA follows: TGTGCCAGCAGTAGACCGACAGGTGGCTACACCTTC.

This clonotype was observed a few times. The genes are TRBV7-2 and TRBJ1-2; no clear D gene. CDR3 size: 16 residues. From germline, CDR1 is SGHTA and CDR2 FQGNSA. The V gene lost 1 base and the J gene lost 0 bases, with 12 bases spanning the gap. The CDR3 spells CASSLGGTSANYGYTF. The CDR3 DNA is TGTGCCAGCAGCTTAGGTGGAACTTCGGCTAACTATGGCTACACCTTC.

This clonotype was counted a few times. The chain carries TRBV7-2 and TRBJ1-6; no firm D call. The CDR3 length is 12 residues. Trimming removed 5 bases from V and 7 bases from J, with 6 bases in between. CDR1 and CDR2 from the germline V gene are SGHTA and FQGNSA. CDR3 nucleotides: TGTGCCAGCAGCGTAATAAATTCACCCCTCCACTTT. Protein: CASSVINSPLHF.

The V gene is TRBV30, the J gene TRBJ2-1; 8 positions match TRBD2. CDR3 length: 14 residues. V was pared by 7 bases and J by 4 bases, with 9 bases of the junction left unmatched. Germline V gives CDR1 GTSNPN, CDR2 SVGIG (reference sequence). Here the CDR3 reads CAFLRREVYNEQFF. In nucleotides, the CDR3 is TGTGCCTTCCTTCGGCGGGAGGTTTACAATGAGCAGTTCTTC.

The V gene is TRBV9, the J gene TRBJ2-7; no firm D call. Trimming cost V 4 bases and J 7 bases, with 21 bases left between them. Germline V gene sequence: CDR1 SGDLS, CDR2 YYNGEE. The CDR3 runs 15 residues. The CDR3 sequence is CASSRAGLSYNEQYF. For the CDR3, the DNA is TGTGCCAGCAGCAGAGCCGGCCTCAGCTACAATGAGCAGTACTTC.

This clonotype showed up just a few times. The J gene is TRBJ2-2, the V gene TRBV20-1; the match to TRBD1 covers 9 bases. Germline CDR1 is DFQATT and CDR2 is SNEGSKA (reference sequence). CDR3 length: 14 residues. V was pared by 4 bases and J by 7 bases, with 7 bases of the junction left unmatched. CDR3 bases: TGCAGTGCTACAACCGGGACAGGGTTCGGGGAGCTGTTTTTT. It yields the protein CSATTGTGFGELFF.

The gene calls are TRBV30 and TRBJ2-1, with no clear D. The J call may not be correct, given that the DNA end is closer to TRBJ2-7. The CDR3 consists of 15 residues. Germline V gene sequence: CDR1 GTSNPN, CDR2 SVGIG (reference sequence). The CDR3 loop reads CAWSVRVDYYNEQYF. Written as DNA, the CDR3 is TGTGCCTGGAGTGTACGAGTGGATTACTACAATGAGCAGTACTTC.